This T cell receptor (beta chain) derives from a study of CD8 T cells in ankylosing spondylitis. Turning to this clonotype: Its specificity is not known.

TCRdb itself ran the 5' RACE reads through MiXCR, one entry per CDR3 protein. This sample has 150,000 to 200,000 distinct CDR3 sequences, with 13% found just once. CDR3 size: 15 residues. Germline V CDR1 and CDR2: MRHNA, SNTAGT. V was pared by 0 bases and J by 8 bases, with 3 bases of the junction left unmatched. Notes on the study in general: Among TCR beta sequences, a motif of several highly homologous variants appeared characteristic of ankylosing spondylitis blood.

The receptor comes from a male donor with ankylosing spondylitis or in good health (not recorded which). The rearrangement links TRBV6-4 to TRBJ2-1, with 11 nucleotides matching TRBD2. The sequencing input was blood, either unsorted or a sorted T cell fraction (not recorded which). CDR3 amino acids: CASSDSTSGSDEQFF. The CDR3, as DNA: TGTGCCAGCAGTGACTCAACTAGCGGGAGCGATGAGCAGTTCTTC.